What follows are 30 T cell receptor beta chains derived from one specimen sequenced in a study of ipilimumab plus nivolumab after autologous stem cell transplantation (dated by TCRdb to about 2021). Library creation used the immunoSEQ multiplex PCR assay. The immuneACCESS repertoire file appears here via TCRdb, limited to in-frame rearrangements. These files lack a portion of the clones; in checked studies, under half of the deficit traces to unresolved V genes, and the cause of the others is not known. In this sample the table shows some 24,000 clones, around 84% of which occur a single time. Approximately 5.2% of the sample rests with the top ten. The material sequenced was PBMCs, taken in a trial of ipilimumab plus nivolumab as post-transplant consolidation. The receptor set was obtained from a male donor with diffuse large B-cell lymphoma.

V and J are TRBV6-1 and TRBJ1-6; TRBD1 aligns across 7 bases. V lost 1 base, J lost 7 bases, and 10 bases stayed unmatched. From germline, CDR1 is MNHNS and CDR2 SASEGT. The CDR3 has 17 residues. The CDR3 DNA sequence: TGTGCCAGCAGTGAAGTAGGGACAGCAAATTCAAATTCACCCCTCCACTTT. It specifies CASSEVGTANSNSPLHF.

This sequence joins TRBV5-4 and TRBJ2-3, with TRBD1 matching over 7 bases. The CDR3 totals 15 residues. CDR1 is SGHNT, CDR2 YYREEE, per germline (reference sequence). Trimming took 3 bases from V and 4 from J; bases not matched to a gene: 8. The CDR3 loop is CASSSSRGSSDTQYF. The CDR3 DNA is TGTGCCAGCAGCTCCTCCAGGGGGTCGTCAGATACGCAGTATTTT.

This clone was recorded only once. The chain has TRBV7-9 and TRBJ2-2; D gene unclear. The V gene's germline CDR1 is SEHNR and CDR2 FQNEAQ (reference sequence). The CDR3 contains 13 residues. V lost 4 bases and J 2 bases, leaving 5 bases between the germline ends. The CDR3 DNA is TGTGCCAGCAGCTACGGCAACACCGGGGAGCTGTTTTTT. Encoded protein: CASSYGNTGELFF.

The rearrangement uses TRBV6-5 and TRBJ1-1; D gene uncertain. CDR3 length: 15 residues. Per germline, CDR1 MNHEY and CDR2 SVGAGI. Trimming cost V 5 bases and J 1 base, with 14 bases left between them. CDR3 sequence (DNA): TGTGCCAGCAGTCCCGCCGGTTATCGGAACACTGAAGCTTTCTTT. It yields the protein CASSPAGYRNTEAFF.

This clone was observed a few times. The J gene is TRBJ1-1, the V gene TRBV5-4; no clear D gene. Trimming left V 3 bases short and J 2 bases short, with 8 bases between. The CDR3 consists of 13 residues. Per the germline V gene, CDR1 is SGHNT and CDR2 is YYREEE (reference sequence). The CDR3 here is CASSSAPNTEAFF. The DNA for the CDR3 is TGTGCCAGCAGCTCTGCCCCCAACACTGAAGCTTTCTTT.

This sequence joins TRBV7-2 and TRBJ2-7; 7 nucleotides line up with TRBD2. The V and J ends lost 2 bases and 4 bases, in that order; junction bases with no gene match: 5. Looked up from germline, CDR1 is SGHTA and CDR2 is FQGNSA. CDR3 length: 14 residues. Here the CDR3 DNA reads TGTGCCAGCAGCTTAACTCCGGGAGGATACGAGCAGTACTTC. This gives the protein CASSLTPGGYEQYF.

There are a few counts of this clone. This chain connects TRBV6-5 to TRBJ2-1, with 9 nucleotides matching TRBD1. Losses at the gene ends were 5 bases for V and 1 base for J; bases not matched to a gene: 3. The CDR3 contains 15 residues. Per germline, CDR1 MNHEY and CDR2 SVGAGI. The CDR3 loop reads CASSRQGESYNEQFF. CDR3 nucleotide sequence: TGTGCCAGCAGTCGACAGGGGGAATCCTACAATGAGCAGTTCTTC.

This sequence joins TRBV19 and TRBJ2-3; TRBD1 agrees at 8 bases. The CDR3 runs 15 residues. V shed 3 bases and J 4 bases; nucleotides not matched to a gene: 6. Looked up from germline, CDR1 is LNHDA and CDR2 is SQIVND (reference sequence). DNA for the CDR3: TGTGCCAGTAGTATCCTCGGACAGGGCTCAGATACGCAGTATTTT. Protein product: CASSILGQGSDTQYF.

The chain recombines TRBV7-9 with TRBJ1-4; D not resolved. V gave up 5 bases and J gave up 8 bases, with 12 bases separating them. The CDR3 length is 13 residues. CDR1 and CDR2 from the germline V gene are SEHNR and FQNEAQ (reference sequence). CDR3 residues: CASSVGRLEKLFF. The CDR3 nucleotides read TGTGCCAGCAGCGTCGGACGGCTGGAAAAACTGTTTTTT.

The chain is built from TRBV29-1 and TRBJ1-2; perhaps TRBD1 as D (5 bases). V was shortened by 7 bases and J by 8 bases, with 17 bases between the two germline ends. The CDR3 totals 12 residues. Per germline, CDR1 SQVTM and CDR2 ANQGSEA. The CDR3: CSAPGHAGGYTF. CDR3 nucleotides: TGCAGCGCCCCAGGACATGCGGGCGGCTACACCTTC.

The CDR3 reads CASRTRGVSWEKLFF. The DNA of the CDR3 is TGTGCAAGTCGCACCCGCGGTGTAAGTTGGGAAAAACTGTTTTTT. The chain recombines TRBV12-2 with TRBJ1-4. TRBV12-2 is listed as a pseudogene. The CDR3 runs 15 residues.

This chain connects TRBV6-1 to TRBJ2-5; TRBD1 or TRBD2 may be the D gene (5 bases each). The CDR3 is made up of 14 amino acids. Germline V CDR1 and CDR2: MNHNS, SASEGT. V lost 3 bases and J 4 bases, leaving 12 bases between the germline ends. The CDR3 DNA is TGTGCCAGCAGTGAGGGACGGGCCCGAGAGACCCAGTACTTC. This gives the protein CASSEGRARETQYF.

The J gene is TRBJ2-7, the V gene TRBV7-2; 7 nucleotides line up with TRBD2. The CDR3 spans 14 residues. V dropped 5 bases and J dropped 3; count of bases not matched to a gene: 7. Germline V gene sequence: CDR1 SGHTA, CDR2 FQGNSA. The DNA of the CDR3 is TGTGCCAGCAGCCGACGCGGGGGTGGCTACGAGCAGTACTTC. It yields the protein CASSRRGGGYEQYF.

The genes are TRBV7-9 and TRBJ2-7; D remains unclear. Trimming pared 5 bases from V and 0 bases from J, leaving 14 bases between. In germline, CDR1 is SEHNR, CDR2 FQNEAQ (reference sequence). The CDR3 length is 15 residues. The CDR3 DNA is TGTGCCAGCAGCCCTCCCTGGTCCTACTCCTACGAGCAGTACTTC. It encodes CASSPPWSYSYEQYF. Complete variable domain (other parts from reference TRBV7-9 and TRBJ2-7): DTGVSQNPRHKITKRGQNVTFRCDPISEHNRLYWYRQTLGQGPEFLTYFQNEAQLEKSRLLSDRFSAERPKGSFSTLEIQRTEQGDSAMYLCASSPPWSYSYEQYFGPGTRLTVT.

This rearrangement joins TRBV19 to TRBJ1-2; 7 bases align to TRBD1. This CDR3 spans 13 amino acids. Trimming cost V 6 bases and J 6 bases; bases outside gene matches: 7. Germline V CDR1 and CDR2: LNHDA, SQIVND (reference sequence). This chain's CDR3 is CASRGQDLDGYTF. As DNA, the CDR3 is TGTGCCAGTAGAGGACAGGACCTGGATGGCTACACCTTC.

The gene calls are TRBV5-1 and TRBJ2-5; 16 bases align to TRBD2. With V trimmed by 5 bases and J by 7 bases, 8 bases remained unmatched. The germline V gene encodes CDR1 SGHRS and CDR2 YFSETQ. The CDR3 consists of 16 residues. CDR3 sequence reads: CASSLRGTSGGGTQYF. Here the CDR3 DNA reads TGCGCCAGCAGTCTTCGCGGGACTAGCGGGGGGGGGACCCAGTACTTC.

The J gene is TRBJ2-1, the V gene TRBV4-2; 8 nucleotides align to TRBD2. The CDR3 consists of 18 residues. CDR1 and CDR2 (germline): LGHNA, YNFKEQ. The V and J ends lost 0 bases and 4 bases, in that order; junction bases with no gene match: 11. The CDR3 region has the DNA TGTGCCAGCAGCCAAGATGGCGGGGGGCCTTTCTCTTACAATGAGCAGTTCTTC. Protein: CASSQDGGGPFSYNEQFF.

CDR3 residues: CASSQRLAGVITYEQYF. In DNA form, the CDR3 reads TGCGCCAGCAGCCAGAGACTAGCGGGGGTTATAACATATGAGCAGTACTTC. The chain uses TRBV4-1 and TRBJ2-7, with 12 bases matching TRBD2. Germline V CDR1 and CDR2: MGHRA, YSYEKL. Unmatched junction bases numbered 13, after V lost 3 bases and J lost 7 bases. The CDR3 loop spans 17 amino acids.

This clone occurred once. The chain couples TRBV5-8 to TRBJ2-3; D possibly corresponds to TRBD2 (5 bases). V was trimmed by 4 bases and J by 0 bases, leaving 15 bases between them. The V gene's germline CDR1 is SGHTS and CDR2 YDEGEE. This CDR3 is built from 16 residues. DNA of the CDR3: TGTGCCAGCAGCCAGCGGACTTTTCATAGCACAGATACGCAGTATTTT. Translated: CASSQRTFHSTDTQYF.

The CDR3 is CASSTTGLSGNTIYF. The CDR3 bases are TGTGCCAGCAGCACGACAGGGCTCTCTGGAAACACCATATATTTT. The chain has TRBV5-4 and TRBJ1-3, with 7 nucleotides matching TRBD1. The germline V gene has CDR1 SGHNT and CDR2 YYREEE (reference sequence). Losses at the gene ends were 4 bases for V and 0 bases for J; bases not matched to a gene: 4. This CDR3 spans 15 amino acids.

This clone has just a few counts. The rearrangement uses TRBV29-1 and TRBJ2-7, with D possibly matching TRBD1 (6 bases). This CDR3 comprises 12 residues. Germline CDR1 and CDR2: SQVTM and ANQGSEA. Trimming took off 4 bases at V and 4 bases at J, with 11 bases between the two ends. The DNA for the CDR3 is TGCAGCGTTGCACAGGGTCTTTACGAGCAGTACTTC. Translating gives CSVAQGLYEQYF.

The CDR3 reads CASSLVGTERPQYF. CDR3 coding DNA: TGTGCCAGCAGCTTGGTGGGGACGGAGAGACCCCAGTACTTC. V gene TRBV5-4 combines with J gene TRBJ2-5; either TRBD1 or TRBD2 may supply D (5 bases each). Between the trimmed V and J ends, which lost 0 bases and 9 bases, there was a span of 15 bases. Germline V lookup: CDR1 SGHNT, CDR2 YYREEE (reference sequence). The CDR3 has 14 residues.

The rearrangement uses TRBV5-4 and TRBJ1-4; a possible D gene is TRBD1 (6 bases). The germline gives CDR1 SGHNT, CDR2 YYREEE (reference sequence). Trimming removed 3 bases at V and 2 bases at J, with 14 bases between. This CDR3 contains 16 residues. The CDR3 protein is CASSSYREGTNEKLFF. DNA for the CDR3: TGTGCCAGCAGCTCCTACAGGGAGGGGACTAATGAAAAACTGTTTTTT.

The CDR3 DNA follows: TGTGCCAGCAGCTTAGACCTCACAGGGTGGGGCCCTGGCTACACCTTC. It translates to CASSLDLTGWGPGYTF. The rearrangement joins TRBV7-2 to TRBJ1-2, with D perhaps TRBD1 (6 bases). The CDR3 has 16 residues. The V end lost 1 base, the J end lost 7 bases, and 19 bases lay between the germline ends. Germline V CDR1 and CDR2: SGHTA, FQGNSA.

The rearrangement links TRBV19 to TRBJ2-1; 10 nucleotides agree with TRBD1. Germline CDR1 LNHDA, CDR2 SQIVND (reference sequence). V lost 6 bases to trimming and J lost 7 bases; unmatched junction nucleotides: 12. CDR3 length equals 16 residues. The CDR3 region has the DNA TGTGCCAGTAGCGACAGGGGGCTCATTATTAGTAATGAGCAGTTCTTC. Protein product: CASSDRGLIISNEQFF.

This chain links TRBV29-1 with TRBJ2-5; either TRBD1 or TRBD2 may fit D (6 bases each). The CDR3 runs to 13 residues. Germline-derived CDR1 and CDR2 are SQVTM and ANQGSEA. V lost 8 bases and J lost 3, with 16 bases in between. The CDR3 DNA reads TGCAGCTCTGGGTCGGGGGCGGAAGAGACCCAGTACTTC. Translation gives CSSGSGAEETQYF.

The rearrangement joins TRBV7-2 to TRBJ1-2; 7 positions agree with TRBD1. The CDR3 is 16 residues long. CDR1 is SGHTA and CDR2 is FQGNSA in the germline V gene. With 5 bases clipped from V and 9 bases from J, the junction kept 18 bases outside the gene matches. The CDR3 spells CASSPRPGQLRVSYTF. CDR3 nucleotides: TGTGCCAGCAGCCCTCGCCCGGGACAGTTGAGGGTGAGCTACACCTTC.

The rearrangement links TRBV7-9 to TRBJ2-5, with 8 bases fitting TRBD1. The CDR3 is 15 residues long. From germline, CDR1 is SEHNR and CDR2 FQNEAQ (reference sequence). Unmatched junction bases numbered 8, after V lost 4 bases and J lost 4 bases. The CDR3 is CASSSPGQASETQYF. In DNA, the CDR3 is TGTGCCAGCAGCTCTCCGGGACAGGCTTCAGAGACCCAGTACTTC.

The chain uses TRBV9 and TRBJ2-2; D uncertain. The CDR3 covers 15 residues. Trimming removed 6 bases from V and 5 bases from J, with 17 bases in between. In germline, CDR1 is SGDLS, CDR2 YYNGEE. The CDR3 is CASKPDGEPTGELFF. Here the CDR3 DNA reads TGTGCCAGCAAGCCGGATGGCGAACCTACCGGGGAGCTGTTTTTT. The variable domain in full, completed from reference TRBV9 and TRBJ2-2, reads DSGVTQTPKHLITATGQRVTLRCSPRSGDLSVYWYQQSLDQGLQFLIQYYNGEERAKGNILERFSAQQFPDLHSELNLSSLELGDSALYFCASKPDGEPTGELFFGEGSRLTVL.

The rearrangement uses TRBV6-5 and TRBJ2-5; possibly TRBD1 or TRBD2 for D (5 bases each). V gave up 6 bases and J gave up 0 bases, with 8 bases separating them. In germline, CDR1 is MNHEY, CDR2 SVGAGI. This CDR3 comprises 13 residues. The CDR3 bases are TGTGCCAGCAGCGGGGCAAACCAAGAGACCCAGTACTTC. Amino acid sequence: CASSGANQETQYF.